The rows below give T cell receptor beta chains drawn from one sample of a study of T-cell reconstitution after alpha-beta-depleted transplantation in children. TCRdb re-analysed the PCR reads in MiXCR, keeping a single row per CDR3 protein. The sample includes around 800,000 distinct CDR3 sequences, roughly 15% of them seen just once. The sample in question was PBMCs, mostly from graft donor cells, obtained 360 days after TCRalphabeta/CD19-depleted stem cell transplant. The receptors derive from a male patient younger than 18 who had a stem cell transplant for acute lymphoblastic leukemia, so the T cells may come from the graft donor. Each CDR3 is given with its conserved first and last residue. A D gene is named only where the DNA matches it firmly. Clone size is stated in some rows and not others, as once, few, many or a class when expanded.

CDR3 DNA	CDR3 protein	D gene	clone size	J gene	V gene
TGTGCCAGCAGCTTAGATAAAGGGACTAGCGGGAGGCAGAGCTCCTACAATGAGCAGTTCTTC	CASSLDKGTSGRQSSYNEQFF	TRBD2	NA	TRBJ2-1	TRBV11-1
TGTGCCAGCAGTTACCAGGGTTCAAGAGGAGAGCAGTACTTC	CASSYQGSRGEQYF	NA	few	TRBJ2-7	TRBV12-3/TRBV12-4
TGCGCCAGCAGCTTGGGGGATGGCGGGAGGAAGCTGGAGCAGTACTTC	CASSLGDGGRKLEQYF	TRBD2	once	TRBJ2-7	TRBV5-1
TGTGCCACTACTAGCGGGAGAAGGTTTAATGAGCAGTTCTTC	CATTSGRRFNEQFF	TRBD2	NA	TRBJ2-1	TRBV6-1
TGTGCCAGCGTAGGCGGGAGGGCCCATGAGCAGTTCTTC	CASVGGRAHEQFF	TRBD2	NA	TRBJ2-1	TRBV12-3/TRBV12-4
TGTGCCACCGGGGCCCCCATGATGTGGGCCGGGGAGCTGTTTTTT	CATGAPMMWAGELFF	NA	few	TRBJ2-2	TRBV10-3
TGTGCCAGCACAGCGAACACCGGGGAGCTGTTTTTT	CASTANTGELFF	NA	few	TRBJ2-2	TRBV6-5
TGCGCCAGCAGCTTACGTGGGAACACCCACAATGAGCAGTTCTTC	CASSLRGNTHNEQFF	NA	NA	TRBJ2-1	TRBV5-1
TGTGCCAGCAGTTCCGGGGGTTTGACGGAGACCCAGTACTTC	CASSSGGLTETQYF	NA	few	TRBJ2-5	TRBV12-3/TRBV12-4
TGTGCCAGCAGCTTGGACCCTCCGGAGACGGGAGGGCCGAGGGATGAGCAGTTCTTC	CASSLDPPETGGPRDEQFF	TRBD2	few	TRBJ2-1	TRBV5-4
TGTGCCAGCAGCTTAGGGGGTCGCGGCGAAGATACGCAGTATTTT	CASSLGGRGEDTQYF	NA	NA	TRBJ2-3	TRBV7-6
TGTGCCAGCACCCCCGGGCCCTCCTTTGGAAACACCATATATTTT	CASTPGPSFGNTIYF	NA	many	TRBJ1-3	TRBV7-8
TGTGCCAGCAGCTTTACATGGACCTATAACTATGGCTACACCTTC	CASSFTWTYNYGYTF	NA	NA	TRBJ1-2	TRBV7-2
TGTGCCAGTACGAACAGGGGGCAAGCCCACGAGCAGTACTTC	CASTNRGQAHEQYF	TRBD1	few	TRBJ2-7	TRBV12-3/TRBV12-4
TGTGCCAGCAGTTCAACGAAGATTCGGGGCTCAAACACTGAAGCTTTCTTT	CASSSTKIRGSNTEAFF	NA	NA	TRBJ1-1	TRBV12-3/TRBV12-4
TGCAGTGCTAGGCCCACCCGGAGGGCCGGTTCCTACAATGAGCAGTTCTTC	CSARPTRRAGSYNEQFF	NA	NA	TRBJ2-1	TRBV20-1
TGTGCCAGCAGTTCCCTCTCGGGAGCACAAGAGACCCAGTACTTC	CASSSLSGAQETQYF	NA	NA	TRBJ2-5	TRBV2
TGTGCCTGGACTTCTGGAGCTAGCAATCAGCCCCAGCATTTT	CAWTSGASNQPQHF	NA	few	TRBJ1-5	TRBV30
TGTGCCAGCAGCCGAGACAGGGCGGGAGGCTCCTACGAGCAGTACTTC	CASSRDRAGGSYEQYF	NA	few	TRBJ2-7	TRBV5-5
TGTGCCAGCACCCGGACTAGCGGGAAGGACAATGAGCAGTTCTTC	CASTRTSGKDNEQFF	TRBD2	few	TRBJ2-1	TRBV6-4
TGTGCCAGCAGCTTATCCGGACCCGGGGAGCTGTTTTTT	CASSLSGPGELFF	NA	NA	TRBJ2-2	TRBV7-3
TGTGCCATCACCATGACAGGGGTGAACACTGAAGCTTTCTTT	CAITMTGVNTEAFF	TRBD1	few	TRBJ1-1	TRBV10-3
TGCAGTGCCGTGAAAGCGGGAAGTCGCTACGAGCAGTACTTC	CSAVKAGSRYEQYF	TRBD2	NA	TRBJ2-7	TRBV20-1
TGTGCCAGCAGCTCTGGAGGGCCTAGCGGGCTACTCACAGATACGCAGTATTTT	CASSSGGPSGLLTDTQYF	TRBD2	NA	TRBJ2-3	TRBV5-6
TGTGCCAGCAGCGGTTTTAACTATGGCTACACCTTC	CASSGFNYGYTF	NA	NA	TRBJ1-2	TRBV6-5
TGTGCCAGCGGAGTTCGCATTAAGCAGTTCTTC	CASGVRIKQFF	NA	NA	TRBJ2-1	TRBV2
TGTGCCAGCAGCTTAGGGGCAGGGTGGATAGCCCAGCATTTT	CASSLGAGWIAQHF	NA	NA	TRBJ1-5	TRBV7-9
TGTGCCAGCAGCCAAGTTCGGCTAGCGGGAGCAACCGGGGAGCTGTTTTTT	CASSQVRLAGATGELFF	TRBD2	NA	TRBJ2-2	TRBV3-1
TGTGCCAGCTGCACCAGGGAGGGGCAAGAGACCCAGTACTTC	CASCTREGQETQYF	TRBD2	few	TRBJ2-5	TRBV18
TGTGCCAGCAGCCGGGGACAGCGTCGGCCCGGGGAGCTGTTTTTT	CASSRGQRRPGELFF	TRBD1	NA	TRBJ2-2	TRBV6-1
TGTGCCAGCAGCTTAAGGCAGCTAGCGGGCTACACAGATACGCAGTATTTT	CASSLRQLAGYTDTQYF	TRBD2	NA	TRBJ2-3	TRBV7-8
TGTGCCAGCTCTTTTCTGTCCGAAGCTTTCTTT	CASSFLSEAFF	NA	few	TRBJ1-1	TRBV18
TGTGCCAGCTTGACTAGCGGCACATACAATGAGCAGTTCTTC	CASLTSGTYNEQFF	TRBD2	NA	TRBJ2-1	TRBV2
TGTGCCACCAGGGGAGGGGGCAACACCGGGGAGCTGTTTTTT	CATRGGGNTGELFF	NA	NA	TRBJ2-2	TRBV10-3
TGCGCCTGCAGCTTCACGGGCACGGACGAGCAGTACTTC	CACSFTGTDEQYF	NA	NA	TRBJ2-7	TRBV5-1
TGTGCCATCAAAGGGGGCCTGGTTGAGCAGTTCTTC	CAIKGGLVEQFF	TRBD1	few	TRBJ2-1	TRBV10-3
TGTGCCAGCTCACAGTCGTCCCCCCCAGATACGCAGTATTTT	CASSQSSPPDTQYF	NA	few	TRBJ2-3	TRBV18
TGTGCCAGCTTGCGGGCCGGTACAGATACGCAGTATTTT	CASLRAGTDTQYF	NA	NA	TRBJ2-3	TRBV6-2/TRBV6-3
TGCGCCAGCAGGGAGAGCACAGATACGCAGTATTTT	CASRESTDTQYF	NA	many	TRBJ2-3	TRBV5-1
TGTGCCAGCAGCTTAGTATCGGCCAAAGGATTATACGAGCAGTACTTC	CASSLVSAKGLYEQYF	NA	NA	TRBJ2-7	TRBV7-2
TGCAGTGCTAAGACAGCGGGAGGTTCCTACAATGAGCAGTTCTTC	CSAKTAGGSYNEQFF	TRBD2	NA	TRBJ2-1	TRBV20-1
TGTGCCAGCGGTAGATTCGCAACTAATGAAAAACTGTTTTTT	CASGRFATNEKLFF	NA	NA	TRBJ1-4	TRBV2
TGTGCCACCAGCAGAGATCCGGGACTACGCTCCTACGAGCAGTACTTC	CATSRDPGLRSYEQYF	TRBD2	few	TRBJ2-7	TRBV15
TGTGCCAGCAGTTTTTATAGGTTGGGCGAGTCGACGGACACTGAAGCTTTCTTT	CASSFYRLGESTDTEAFF	NA	NA	TRBJ1-1	TRBV27
TGTGCCAGCAGATTTCCGACAGGCTCCTATGGCTACACCTTC	CASRFPTGSYGYTF	NA	few	TRBJ1-2	TRBV5-4
TGCAGCGTTGAAATGGGAACAGGGGGTAACGAGCAGTACTTC	CSVEMGTGGNEQYF	TRBD1	many	TRBJ2-7	TRBV29-1
TGCAGTGCTAAATTCAATGAGCAGTTCTTC	CSAKFNEQFF	NA	few	TRBJ2-1	TRBV20-1
TGCGCCAGCAGCTCTGGCGGGACGCGCACCGGGGAGCTGTTTTTT	CASSSGGTRTGELFF	NA	NA	TRBJ2-2	TRBV5-1
TGTGCCAGCAGCTTAGCGATGAGACAGGGGCAATCACTTCGCTCTGGGGCCAACGTCCTGACTTTC	CASSLAMRQGQSLRSGANVLTF	TRBD1	NA	TRBJ2-6	TRBV7-6
TGTACCAGCAGTCTGTGGACTAGCGGGAGAGTGACAAGCAATGAGCAGTTCTTC	CTSSLWTSGRVTSNEQFF	TRBD2	NA	TRBJ2-1	TRBV12-3/TRBV12-4
TGTGCCAGCTCACCCACCGTTCTTTCTAACTATGGCTACACCTTC	CASSPTVLSNYGYTF	NA	NA	TRBJ1-2	TRBV18